The rows below give T cell receptor beta chains drawn from one sample of a study of blood T cells in healthy people across ages. TCRdb analysed the 5' RACE reads with MiXCR anew, one entry per CDR3 protein. The table includes approximately 1.5 million distinct CDR3 sequences, around 36% detected once. Sequenced input: blood. The receptors originated from a woman aged 25-40 years in good health. CDR3s include the opening cysteine and the closing phenylalanine or tryptophan. A D gene is named only where the DNA matches it firmly. A clone size is listed for some rows: how often the clone was seen (once, few, many), or a class if it is expanded.

d_call	clone_size	v_call	cdr3_length	j_call	cdr3_nt	cdr3_aa
.	few	TRBV27	16	TRBJ2-1	TGTGCCAGCAGTTTATTTATGGGGGTCCCATCCAATGAGCAGTTCTTC	CASSLFMGVPSNEQFF
TRBD2	many	TRBV20-1	15	TRBJ2-1	TGCAGTGCTAGAGATCTAGCGGGCTCCTACAATGAGCAGTTCTTC	CSARDLAGSYNEQFF
TRBD2	.	TRBV10-3	15	TRBJ2-1	TGTGCCATCAGAACTAGCGGGGGGTCCTACAATGAGCAGTTCTTC	CAIRTSGGSYNEQFF
.	few	TRBV4-1	14	TRBJ1-5	TGCGCCAGCAGCCAATCGGGAGGGGGACAGCCCCAGCATTTT	CASSQSGGGQPQHF
TRBD1	.	TRBV3-1	14	TRBJ2-7	TGTGCCAGCAGCCCGACTCTACACGGACAGGGTTTTTACTTC	CASSPTLHGQGFYF
.	.	TRBV25-1	15	TRBJ1-1	TGTGCCAGCAGTGATGGGGTCAGGCTAAACACTGAAGCTTTCTTT	CASSDGVRLNTEAFF
.	.	TRBV5-4	14	TRBJ2-3	TGTGCCAGCAAGCGCGGGAACAGCACAGATACGCAGTATTTT	CASKRGNSTDTQYF
.	.	TRBV21-1	15	TRBJ1-1	TGTGCCAGCACTCACAGGGGGCGCGGGGACACTGAAGCTTTCTTT	CASTHRGRGDTEAFF
TRBD2	many	TRBV20-1	14	TRBJ2-7	TGCAGTGCTAGTAGACTAGCCCGAACCTACGAGCAGTACTTC	CSASRLARTYEQYF
.	once	TRBV20-1	15	TRBJ2-6	TGCAGTGCTCTAGAGGGGGGGTCCGGGGCCAACGTCCTGGCTTTC	CSALEGGSGANVLAF
TRBD2	few	TRBV5-1	16	TRBJ2-1	TGCGCCAGCAGCTTGGAGTCCCTAGCGGGAGATTATGAGCAGTTCTTC	CASSLESLAGDYEQFF
.	.	TRBV7-9	15	TRBJ2-5	TGTGCCAGCAGCTTAGTGAGGGGCTCCGTGGAGACCCAGTACTTC	CASSLVRGSVETQYF
TRBD1	once	TRBV13	19	TRBJ1-5	TGTGCCAGCAGCTTATCATTCACGCGGCAGGGGGCTAGCAATCAGCCCCAGCATTTT	CASSLSFTRQGASNQPQHF
TRBD1	.	TRBV15	15	TRBJ2-7	TGTGCCACCAGCAGAGCGGGAACAGGGGCCTACGAGCAGTACTTC	CATSRAGTGAYEQYF
TRBD1	.	TRBV10-3	14	TRBJ2-7	TGTGCCACCCTAGGGGGACAGATTTTCTACGAGCAGTACTTC	CATLGGQIFYEQYF
.	.	TRBV19	16	TRBJ2-1	TGTGCCAGTAGCCCCTCAGGCATTAATAAATACAATGAGCAGTTCTTC	CASSPSGINKYNEQFF
.	few	TRBV27	14	TRBJ2-7	TGTGCCAGCAGTATAAAAAGCTGGGGGGCCGCGCAGTACTTC	CASSIKSWGAAQYF
.	few	TRBV9	18	TRBJ2-7	TGTGCCAGCAGCGTGATGGGGCCACAGGGACAAAGCTCCTACGAGCAGTACTTC	CASSVMGPQGQSSYEQYF